Below are 3 T cell receptor beta chains sequenced from a single sample in a study of post-analysis software for immune sequencing data. No antigens are known for them. The authors incorporated unique molecular identifiers into the TCR beta cDNA libraries. TCRdb re-called the PCR reads with MiXCR, one entry per CDR3 protein. The repertoire has 350,000 to 450,000 distinct CDR3 sequences, over 30% of them found once; the top ten carry around 8%. Whole-study results and caveats: In patients, TRBV5-6, TRBV5-1 and TRBV20-1 belonged to four or five TRBV segments found more frequently than in controls.

The material sequenced was blood. The source is a girl aged 2-10 years with multiple sclerosis.

CDR3 region: CASSIAGARETQYF. As DNA, the CDR3 is TGTGCCAGCAGCATAGCGGGAGCTAGAGAGACCCAGTACTTC. The chain employs TRBV14 and TRBJ2-5; 9 bases match TRBD2. Per germline, CDR1 SGHDN and CDR2 FVKESK. The CDR3 covers 14 residues. V was clipped by 5 bases and J by 4 bases; unmatched bases: 5.

V and J are TRBV12-3 or TRBV12-4 and TRBJ2-3; D not certain. The CDR3 runs to 11 residues. Trimming removed 7 bases from V and 6 bases from J, with 8 bases in between. CDR3 nucleotide sequence: TGTGCCAGCACCCCCAGGGATACGCAGTATTTT. Translation: CASTPRDTQYF.

This clonotype was seen only a few times. This chain uses TRBV12-3 or TRBV12-4 with TRBJ2-7, with TRBD2 identical over 11 bases. The end of the DNA aligns better with TRBJ2-5, so the J call may be wrong. The CDR3 runs 14 residues. As DNA, the CDR3 is TGTGCCAGCACTCTAGCGGGAGGAGGAGAGACCCAGTACTTC. This encodes CASTLAGGGETQYF.